This record looks at one TCR beta chain sequence and its context. Its specificity is unknown. This record belongs to a study of T cell repertoires in cytomegalovirus infection. Study-level points and caveats: Carriers of CMV plus the relevant HLA were identified by cumulative public TCR beta family frequency.

TCRdb re-derived calls from the reads in MiXCR, one entry per CDR3 protein. The data hold around 180,000 distinct CDR3 sequences, with about 20% observed a single time. The CDR3 is 15 amino acids. Trimming stripped 7 bases from V and 2 bases from J, with 12 bases between. Per germline, CDR1 MDHEN and CDR2 SYDVKM. This chain uses TRBV28 with TRBJ2-6; D possibly corresponds to TRBD2 (5 bases). The TCR sequence derives from a human donor in good health (CMV status not recorded). Some clones in this sample may be carry-over from other donors' samples. Input material: PBMCs. CDR3: CASTIGETGANVLTF. The CDR3 DNA reads as TGTGCCAGCACCATTGGGGAGACTGGGGCCAACGTCCTGACTTTC. Full variable domain (remainder filled in from reference TRBV28 and TRBJ2-6): DVKVTQSSRYLVKRTGEKVFLECVQDMDHENMFWYRQDPGLGLRLIYFSYDVKMKEKGDIPEGYSVSREKKERFSLILESASTNQTSMYLCASTIGETGANVLTFGAGSRLTVL.